One and the same sample provided the 8 T cell receptor beta chains below, sequenced in a study of blood T cell repertoires in COVID-19. Some clones are missing from TCRdb's copy, which holds only in-frame ones; the method was immunoSEQ multiplex PCR. The sample carries around 70,000 clones, 86% recorded once. Source material: peripheral blood. The receptors here all came from a young man with acute or convalescent COVID-19.

This chain connects TRBV7-9 to TRBJ2-5, with D possibly TRBD2 on 5 matching bases. V lost 2 bases, J lost 2 bases, and 12 bases lay in between. In germline, CDR1 is SEHNR, CDR2 FQNEAQ (reference sequence). The CDR3 runs to 15 residues. CDR3 residues: CASSLRYGEQETQYF. CDR3 nucleotides: TGTGCCAGCAGCTTACGATACGGGGAACAAGAGACCCAGTACTTC.

This chain connects TRBV29-1 to TRBJ2-3; tentatively, D is TRBD2 (5 bases). CDR1 and CDR2 from the germline V gene are SQVTM and ANQGSEA. The CDR3 covers 14 residues. Deletions cut 6 bases from V and 0 bases from J, with 13 bases between. CDR3 in DNA: TGCAGCGTGGCGAAGGGCGGGAGCACAGATACGCAGTATTTT. Its translation is CSVAKGGSTDTQYF.

The chain carries TRBV3-1 (or the pseudogene TRBV3-2) and TRBJ2-5; D ambiguous. Germline V gene lookup returns CDR1 LGHDT and CDR2 YNNKEL (reference sequence). The CDR3 loop spans 14 amino acids. Deletions cut 4 bases from V and 1 base from J, with 10 bases between. CDR3 loop: CASSRVSSQETQYF. The CDR3 coding sequence is TGTGCCAGCAGCCGCGTTAGTTCCCAAGAGACCCAGTACTTC.

The rearrangement joins TRBV30 to TRBJ1-1; TRBD1 might be the D (6 bases). The germline gives CDR1 GTSNPN, CDR2 SVGIG (reference sequence). This CDR3 spans 12 amino acids. Trimming cost V 3 bases and J 5 bases, with 10 bases left between them. CDR3 residues: CAWRRRGTEAFF. The DNA for the CDR3 is TGTGCCTGGAGAAGAAGGGGGACTGAAGCTTTCTTT.

The chain employs TRBV5-6 and TRBJ1-5, with TRBD1 identical over 7 bases. The CDR3 has 14 residues. Per germline, CDR1 SGHDT and CDR2 YYEEEE. J lost 5 bases, V lost 4 bases, and 6 bases had no gene match. In nucleotides, the CDR3 is TGTGCCAGCAGCGTCACAGGGGCGGATCAGCCCCAGCATTTT. Translated, it gives CASSVTGADQPQHF.

V usage is TRBV28 and J usage is TRBJ2-7; TRBD2 agrees at 13 bases. V was clipped by 6 bases and J by 4 bases; unmatched bases: 9. CDR1 is MDHEN and CDR2 is SYDVKM in the germline V gene. The CDR3 is 16 residues long. CDR3: CASSSPLAGGPYEQYF. The DNA for the CDR3 is TGTGCCAGCAGCTCCCCACTAGCGGGAGGGCCGTACGAGCAGTACTTC.

Worth noting for this clone: At one of its ends the junction is not consistent with the germline gene, which may arise from a read error. Distinct nucleotide sequences in the sample also encode this CDR3. The chain recombines TRBV5-1 with TRBJ1-1, with 9 bases identical to TRBD1. Per the germline V gene, CDR1 is SGHRS and CDR2 is YFSETQ. The CDR3 has 14 residues. CDR3 coding DNA: TGCGCCAGCAGCTCCCGGACAGGGGCGACTGAAGCCTTCTTT. Amino acids: CASSSRTGATEAFF. The full variable domain, rest sourced from reference TRBV5-1 and TRBJ1-1, is KAGVTQTPRYLIKTRGQQVTLSCSPISGHRSVSWYQQTPGQGLQFLFEYFSETQRNKGNFPGRFSGRQFSNSRSEMNVSTLELGDSALYLCASSSRTGATEAFFGQGTRLTVV.

The genes are TRBV19 and TRBJ2-1; D uncertain. The CDR3 totals 15 residues. CDR1 LNHDA and CDR2 SQIVND come from the germline V gene (reference sequence). Trimming stripped 3 bases from V and 1 base from J, with 10 bases between. CDR3 protein: CASSISRGSYNEQFF. CDR3 nucleotides: TGTGCCAGTAGTATTTCGAGAGGATCCTACAATGAGCAGTTCTTC.